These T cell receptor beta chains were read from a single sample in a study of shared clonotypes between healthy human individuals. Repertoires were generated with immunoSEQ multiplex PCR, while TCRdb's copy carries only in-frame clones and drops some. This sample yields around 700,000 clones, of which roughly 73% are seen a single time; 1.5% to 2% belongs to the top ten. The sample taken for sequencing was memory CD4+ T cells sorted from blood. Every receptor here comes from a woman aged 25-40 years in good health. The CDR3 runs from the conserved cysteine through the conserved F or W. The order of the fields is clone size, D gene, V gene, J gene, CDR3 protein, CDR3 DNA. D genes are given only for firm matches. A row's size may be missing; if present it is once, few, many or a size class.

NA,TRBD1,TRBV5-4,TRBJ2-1,CASSLYGQGIHEQFF,TGTGCCAGCAGCTTGTACGGACAGGGGATACATGAGCAGTTCTTC
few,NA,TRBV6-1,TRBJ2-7,CASSEDLEGAFYEQYF,TGTGCCAGCAGTGAAGACTTGGAGGGAGCCTTCTACGAGCAGTACTTC
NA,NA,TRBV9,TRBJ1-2,CASSVARIPYMLFCGYTF,TGTGCCAGCAGCGTAGCCCGGATACCCTACATGCTCTTTTGTGGCTACACCTTC
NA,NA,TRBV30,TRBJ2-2,CAWSVGRTNPEFGELFF,TGTGCCTGGAGTGTGGGCAGGACAAATCCAGAGTTCGGGGAGCTGTTTTTT
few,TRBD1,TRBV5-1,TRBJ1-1,CASSYRQGQGTEAFF,TGCGCCAGCAGCTACCGACAGGGCCAAGGCACTGAAGCTTTCTTT
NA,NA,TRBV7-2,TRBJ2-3,CASSLGGMSTDTQYF,TGTGCCAGCAGCTTAGGGGGGATGAGCACAGATACGCAGTATTTT
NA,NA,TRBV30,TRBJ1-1,CAWSGGPEAFF,TGTGCCTGGAGTGGGGGCCCTGAAGCTTTCTTT
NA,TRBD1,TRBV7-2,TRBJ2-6,CASSSGGRRANVLTF,TGTGCCAGCAGCTCAGGGGGACGGAGGGCCAACGTCCTGACTTTC
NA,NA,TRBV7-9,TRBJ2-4,CASSYGGPRSDIQYF,TGTGCCAGCAGTTACGGGGGCCCGCGCTCGGACATTCAGTACTTC
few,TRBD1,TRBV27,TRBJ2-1,CASRRTTGGNGNEQFF,TGTGCCAGCAGGCGAACGACAGGGGGGAATGGAAATGAGCAGTTCTTC
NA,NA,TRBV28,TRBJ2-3,CASSPSRPSTDTQYF,TGTGCCAGCAGTCCCTCACGCCCTAGCACAGATACGCAGTATTTT
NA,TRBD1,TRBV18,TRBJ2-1,CASSPFGTGESYNEQFF,TGTGCCAGCTCACCCTTCGGGACAGGGGAATCCTACAATGAGCAGTTCTTC
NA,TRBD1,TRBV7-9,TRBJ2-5,CASSLNRGQETQYF,TGTGCCAGCAGCTTGAACAGGGGTCAAGAGACCCAGTACTTC
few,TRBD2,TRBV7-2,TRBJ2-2,CASSSRGLAGVGTGELFF,TGTGCCAGCAGCTCCAGGGGACTAGCGGGAGTGGGAACCGGGGAGCTGTTTTTT
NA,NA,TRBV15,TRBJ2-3,CATSRDGQNTDTQYF,TGTGCCACCAGCAGAGATGGACAGAACACAGATACGCAGTATTTT
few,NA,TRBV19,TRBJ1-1,CASSSPGAGDTEAFF,TGTGCCAGTAGTAGCCCGGGGGCTGGGGACACTGAAGCTTTCTTT
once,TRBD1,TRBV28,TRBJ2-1,CASGRHTQGSNEQFF,TGTGCCAGCGGTCGGCACACACAGGGGAGCAATGAGCAGTTCTTC
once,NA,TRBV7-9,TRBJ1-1,CASSSPARGRTMNTEACF,TGTGCCAGCAGCTCCCCCGCCCGGGGACGGACGATGAACACTGAAGCTTGCTTT
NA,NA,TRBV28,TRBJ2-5,CASSLSGAETQYF,TGTGCCAGCAGTTTATCTGGAGCAGAGACCCAGTACTTC
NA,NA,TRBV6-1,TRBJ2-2,CASSEDARYYTGELFF,TGTGCCAGCAGTGAAGATGCCAGGTATTACACCGGGGAGCTGTTTTTT
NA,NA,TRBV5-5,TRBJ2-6,CASSLSGANVLTF,TGTGCCAGCAGCTTGTCTGGGGCCAACGTCCTGACTTTC
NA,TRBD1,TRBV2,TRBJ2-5,CASSPGGRETQYF,TGTGCCAGCAGCCCAGGGGGCCGGGAGACCCAGTACTTC
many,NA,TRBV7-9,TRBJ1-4,CASSFSDWVQGTTNEKLFF,TGTGCCAGCAGCTTTTCCGATTGGGTTCAGGGGACAACTAATGAAAAACTGTTTTTT
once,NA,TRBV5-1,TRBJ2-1,CASSLDSGAYNEQFF,TGCGCCAGCAGCTTGGATAGCGGAGCATACAATGAGCAGTTCTTC
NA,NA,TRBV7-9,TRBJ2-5,CASSLDRAQETQYF,TGTGCCAGCAGCTTAGACAGAGCACAAGAGACCCAGTACTTC
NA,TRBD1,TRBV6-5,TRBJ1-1,CASSGQGLAEAFF,TGTGCCAGCAGCGGACAGGGGTTGGCTGAAGCTTTCTTT
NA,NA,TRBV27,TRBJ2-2,CASSTGFWANTGELFF,TGTGCCAGCAGTACAGGGTTCTGGGCGAACACCGGGGAGCTGTTTTTT
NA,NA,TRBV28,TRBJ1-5,CASRSASQVGQPQHF,TGTGCCAGCAGGTCCGCGAGCCAAGTCGGTCAGCCCCAGCATTTT
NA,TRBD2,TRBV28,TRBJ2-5,CASKLSGGAKETQYF,TGTGCCAGCAAATTAAGCGGGGGGGCGAAGGAGACCCAGTACTTC
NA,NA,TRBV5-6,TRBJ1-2,CASSLQGANYGYTF,TGTGCCAGCAGTCTACAGGGAGCTAACTATGGCTACACCTTC
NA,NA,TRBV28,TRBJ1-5,CAINPGNQPQHF,TGTGCCATCAATCCGGGTAACCAGCCCCAGCATTTT
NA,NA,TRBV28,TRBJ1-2,CASWNQGTANYGYTF,TGTGCCAGCTGGAATCAGGGGACGGCTAACTATGGCTACACCTTC
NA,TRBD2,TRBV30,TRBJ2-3,CAWSGGSGSLDTQYF,TGTGCCTGGAGCGGGGGAAGCGGGAGTTTGGATACGCAGTATTTT
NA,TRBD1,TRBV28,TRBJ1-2,CASSLWAGGYYGYTF,TGTGCCAGCAGTTTATGGGCAGGGGGCTACTATGGCTACACCTTC
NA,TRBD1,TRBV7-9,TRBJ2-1,CAGTGGLREQFF,TGTGCCGGGACAGGGGGCCTGAGAGAGCAGTTCTTC
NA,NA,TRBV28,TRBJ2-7,CASSKGGAYEQYF,TGTGCCAGCAGTAAGGGGGGGGCCTACGAGCAGTACTTC
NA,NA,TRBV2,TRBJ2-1,CASYEGGYNEQFF,TGTGCCAGCTATGAGGGAGGTTACAATGAGCAGTTCTTC
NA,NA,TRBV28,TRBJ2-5,CASSPLGEGQETQYF,TGTGCCAGCAGTCCCCTTGGGGAAGGCCAAGAGACCCAGTACTTC
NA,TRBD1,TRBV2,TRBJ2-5,CASTGPGGRETQYF,TGTGCCAGCACTGGACCAGGGGGTCGAGAGACCCAGTACTTC
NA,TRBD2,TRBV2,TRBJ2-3,CASRLAEDTDTQYF,TGTGCCAGCAGACTAGCGGAGGACACAGATACGCAGTATTTT
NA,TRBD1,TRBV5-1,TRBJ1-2,CASSPRRQGGMRGYTF,TGCGCCAGCAGCCCGCGCCGACAGGGAGGAATGCGGGGCTACACCTTC
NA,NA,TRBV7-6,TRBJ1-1,CASSRQRGTEAFF,TGTGCCAGCAGCCGACAACGGGGCACTGAAGCTTTCTTT
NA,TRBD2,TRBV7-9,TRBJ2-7,CASSPPASGTRIDF,TGTGCCAGCAGCCCCCCCGCTAGCGGTACTCGCATCGACTTC
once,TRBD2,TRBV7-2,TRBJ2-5,CASSLWVGAGEETQYF,TGTGCCAGCAGCTTATGGGTGGGAGCGGGAGAAGAGACCCAGTACTTC
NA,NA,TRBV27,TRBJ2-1,CASSATVYNEQFF,TGTGCCAGCAGTGCTACAGTTTACAATGAGCAGTTCTTC